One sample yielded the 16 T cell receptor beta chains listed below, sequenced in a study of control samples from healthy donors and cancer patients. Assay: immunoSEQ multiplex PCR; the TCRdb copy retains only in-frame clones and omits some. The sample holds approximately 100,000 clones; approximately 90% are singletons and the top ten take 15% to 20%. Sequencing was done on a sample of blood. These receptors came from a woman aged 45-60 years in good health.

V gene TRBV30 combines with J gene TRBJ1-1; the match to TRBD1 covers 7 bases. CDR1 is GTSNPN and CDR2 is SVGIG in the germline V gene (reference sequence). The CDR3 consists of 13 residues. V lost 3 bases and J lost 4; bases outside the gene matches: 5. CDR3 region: CAWSRGSGTEAFF. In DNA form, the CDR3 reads TGTGCCTGGAGCAGGGGGTCTGGCACTGAAGCTTTCTTT.

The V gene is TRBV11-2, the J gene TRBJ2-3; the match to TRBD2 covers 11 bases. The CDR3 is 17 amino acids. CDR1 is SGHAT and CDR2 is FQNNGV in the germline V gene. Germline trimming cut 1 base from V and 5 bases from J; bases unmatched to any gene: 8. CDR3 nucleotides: TGTGCCAGCAGCTTAGTCTTAGCGGGGGGGCATAGAGATACGCAGTATTTT. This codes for CASSLVLAGGHRDTQYF.

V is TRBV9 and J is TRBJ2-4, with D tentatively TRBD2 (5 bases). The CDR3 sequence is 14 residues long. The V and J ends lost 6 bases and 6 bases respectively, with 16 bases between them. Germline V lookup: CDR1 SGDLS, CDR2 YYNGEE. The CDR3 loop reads CASNGGEGGNIQYF. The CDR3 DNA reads TGTGCCAGCAATGGAGGCGAGGGCGGAAACATTCAGTACTTC. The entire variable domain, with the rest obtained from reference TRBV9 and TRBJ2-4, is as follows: DSGVTQTPKHLITATGQRVTLRCSPRSGDLSVYWYQQSLDQGLQFLIQYYNGEERAKGNILERFSAQQFPDLHSELNLSSLELGDSALYFCASNGGEGGNIQYFGAGTRLSVL.

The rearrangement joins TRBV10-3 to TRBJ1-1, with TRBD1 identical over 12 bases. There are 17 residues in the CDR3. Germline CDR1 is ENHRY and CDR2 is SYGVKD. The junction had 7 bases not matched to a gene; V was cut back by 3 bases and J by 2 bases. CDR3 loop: CAISDIGTGGYNTEAFF. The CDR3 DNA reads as TGTGCCATCAGTGATATAGGGACAGGGGGCTACAACACTGAAGCTTTCTTT.

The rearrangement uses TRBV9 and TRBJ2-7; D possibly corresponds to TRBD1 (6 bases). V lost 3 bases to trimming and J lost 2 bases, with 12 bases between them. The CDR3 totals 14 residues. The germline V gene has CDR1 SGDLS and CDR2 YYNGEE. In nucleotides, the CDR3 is TGTGCCAGCAGCGCAAACAGGGCCCCCTACGAGCAGTACTTC. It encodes CASSANRAPYEQYF.

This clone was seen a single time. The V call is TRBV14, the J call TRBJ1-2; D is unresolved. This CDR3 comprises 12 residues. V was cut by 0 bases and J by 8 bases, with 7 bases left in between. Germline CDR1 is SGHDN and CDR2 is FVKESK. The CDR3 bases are TGTGCCAGCAGCCAAGATCTTCGGGGCTACACCTTC. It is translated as CASSQDLRGYTF.

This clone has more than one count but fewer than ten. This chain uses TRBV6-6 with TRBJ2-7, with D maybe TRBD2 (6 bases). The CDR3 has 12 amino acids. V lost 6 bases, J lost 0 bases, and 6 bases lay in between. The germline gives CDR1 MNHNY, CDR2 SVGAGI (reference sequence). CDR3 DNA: TGTGCCAGCAGCGGGAGCTCCTACGAGCAGTACGTC. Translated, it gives CASSGSSYEQYV.

CDR3 sequence reads: CASSEAISRRNIQYF. The CDR3 nucleotides read TGTGCCAGCAGTGAAGCGATCTCGAGGAGAAACATTCAGTACTTC. The chain combines TRBV6-1 with TRBJ2-4, with no clear D. The germline V and J ends were trimmed by 0 bases and 6 bases, with 12 bases remaining between them. The V gene's germline CDR1 is MNHNS and CDR2 SASEGT. The CDR3 length is 15 residues.

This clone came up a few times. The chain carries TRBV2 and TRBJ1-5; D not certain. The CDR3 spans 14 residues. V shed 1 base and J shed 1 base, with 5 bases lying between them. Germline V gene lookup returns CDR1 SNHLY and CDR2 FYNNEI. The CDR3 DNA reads TGTGCCAGCAGTGAAGACGGCAGCAATCAGCCCCAGCATTTT. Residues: CASSEDGSNQPQHF.

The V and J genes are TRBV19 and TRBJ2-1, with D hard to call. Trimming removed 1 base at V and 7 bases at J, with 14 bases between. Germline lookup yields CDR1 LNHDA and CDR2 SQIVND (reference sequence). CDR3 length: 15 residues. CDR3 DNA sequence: TGTGCCAGTAGTATAGGTAACTCCGCGAGTAATGAGCAGTTCTTC. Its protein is CASSIGNSASNEQFF.

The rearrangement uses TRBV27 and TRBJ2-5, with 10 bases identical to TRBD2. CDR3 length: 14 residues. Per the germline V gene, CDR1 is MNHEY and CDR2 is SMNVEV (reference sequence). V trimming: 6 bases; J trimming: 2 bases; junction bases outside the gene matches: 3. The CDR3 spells CASRGLAAQETQYF. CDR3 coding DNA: TGTGCCAGCAGAGGACTAGCGGCGCAAGAGACCCAGTACTTC.

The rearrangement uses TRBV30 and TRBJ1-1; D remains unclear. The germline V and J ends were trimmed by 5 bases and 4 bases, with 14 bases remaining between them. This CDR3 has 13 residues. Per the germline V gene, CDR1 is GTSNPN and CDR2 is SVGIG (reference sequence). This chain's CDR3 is CAWWEGGSTEAFF. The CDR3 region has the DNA TGTGCCTGGTGGGAGGGCGGGTCCACTGAAGCTTTCTTT.

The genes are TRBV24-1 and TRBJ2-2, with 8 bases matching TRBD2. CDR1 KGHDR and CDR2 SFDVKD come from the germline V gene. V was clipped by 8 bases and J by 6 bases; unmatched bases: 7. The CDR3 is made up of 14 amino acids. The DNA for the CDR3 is TGTGCCACCAAGGCGGGGGGAGCGTCCGGGGAGCTGTTTTTT. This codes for CATKAGGASGELFF.

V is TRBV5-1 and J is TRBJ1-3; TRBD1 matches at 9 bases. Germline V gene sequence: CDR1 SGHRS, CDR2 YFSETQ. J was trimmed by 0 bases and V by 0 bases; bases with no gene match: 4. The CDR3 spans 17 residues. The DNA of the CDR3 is TGCGCCAGCAGCTTGGAGGGACAGGGCCTCTCTGGAAACACCATATATTTT. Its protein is CASSLEGQGLSGNTIYF.

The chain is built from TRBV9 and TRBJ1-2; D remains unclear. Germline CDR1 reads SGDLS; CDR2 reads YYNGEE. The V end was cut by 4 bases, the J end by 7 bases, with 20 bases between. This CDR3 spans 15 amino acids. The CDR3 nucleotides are TGTGCCAGCAGCCCGAGCACGACGGCCGGATTTGGCTACACCTTC. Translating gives CASSPSTTAGFGYTF.

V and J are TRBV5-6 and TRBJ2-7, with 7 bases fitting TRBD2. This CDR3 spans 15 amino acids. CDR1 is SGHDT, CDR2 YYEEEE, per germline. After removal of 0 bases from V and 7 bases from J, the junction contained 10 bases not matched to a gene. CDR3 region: CASSLANVWGGEQYF. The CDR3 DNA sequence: TGTGCCAGCAGCTTGGCAAATGTCTGGGGAGGGGAGCAGTACTTC. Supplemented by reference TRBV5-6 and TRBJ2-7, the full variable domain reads DAGVTQSPTHLIKTRGQQVTLRCSPKSGHDTVSWYQQALGQGPQFIFQYYEEEERQRGNFPDRFSGHQFPNYSSELNVNALLLGDSALYLCASSLANVWGGEQYFGPGTRLTVT.